This T cell receptor beta chain comes out of a study of T cells in Graves' hyperthyroidism and ophthalmopathy. Trimming stripped 4 bases from V and 10 bases from J, with 8 bases between. The V gene's germline CDR1 is MDHEN and CDR2 SYDVKM. The CDR3 has 11 residues. The TCR beta CDR3 regions underwent amplification using RNA transcripts as the source. Researchers ran a first-round RT-PCR on the TCR CDR3 using the HTBI primer set. TCRdb passed the multiplex PCR reads through MiXCR, listing each CDR3 protein once. The table shows around 290,000 distinct CDR3 sequences, with 10% to 15% occurring only once. Newly diagnosed patients aged 18 to 65 had hyperthyroidism of under 2 months' duration. Pregnant or lactating patients were excluded, as were those with uncontrolled infection or other autoimmune disease. This clonotype was counted ten times or more.

This receptor was taken from a woman in her twenties or thirties with Graves' hyperthyroidism that later progressed to Graves' ophthalmopathy. Specimen: blood. The chain uses TRBV28 and TRBJ2-1, with D uncertain. The CDR3 region is CASSSVAEQFF. CDR3 in DNA: TGTGCCAGCAGTTCCGTCGCGGAGCAGTTCTTC.